The 29 T cell receptor beta chains below all came from one sample that was sequenced in a study of cytomegalovirus exposure and HLA in healthy donors. This PCR relied on a set of 60 Vbeta primers and 13 Jbeta primers. Clones were read by immunoSEQ multiplex PCR, and TCRdb kept only the in-frame ones, dropping some. Of roughly 120,000 clones listed, 63% are singletons. Material for sequencing was PBMCs. The origin of the receptors is a man aged 35 to 55 in good health and CMV-seropositive.

The V call is TRBV7-9, the J call TRBJ2-1; 7 positions agree with TRBD1. Germline CDR1 reads SEHNR; CDR2 reads FQNEAQ (reference sequence). This CDR3 has 15 residues. V dropped 5 bases and J dropped 3; count of bases not matched to a gene: 7. The CDR3 region is CASSPRGSGYNEQFF. In nucleotides, the CDR3 is TGTGCCAGCAGCCCCAGGGGGTCTGGCTACAATGAGCAGTTCTTC.

V is TRBV7-9 and J is TRBJ1-4; 8 bases fit TRBD1. Trimming took 1 base from V and 0 from J; bases not matched to a gene: 4. The CDR3 is made up of 17 amino acids. Germline V gene lookup returns CDR1 SEHNR and CDR2 FQNEAQ (reference sequence). Here the CDR3 reads CASSLGDRGATNEKLFF. CDR3 sequence (DNA): TGTGCCAGCAGCTTAGGAGACAGGGGCGCAACTAATGAAAAACTGTTTTTT.

The chain uses TRBV6-5 and TRBJ2-7; 8 positions agree with TRBD1. The germline CDR1 and CDR2 sequences are MNHEY and SVGAGI. This CDR3 has 15 residues. Unmatched junction bases numbered 9, after V lost 2 bases and J lost 6 bases. CDR3 bases: TGTGCCAGCAGTTACGCCGGGACAGGATTACGCGAGCAGTACTTC. Protein: CASSYAGTGLREQYF.

V usage is TRBV6-5 and J usage is TRBJ2-5; possibly TRBD2 for D (6 bases). The CDR3 runs 13 residues. The V and J ends lost 8 bases and 7 bases respectively, with 17 bases between them. The V gene's germline CDR1 is MNHEY and CDR2 SVGAGI. The CDR3 DNA follows: TGTGCCAGCGCTGGGGACTTTCCGAGGACCCAGTACTTC. Protein product: CASAGDFPRTQYF.

The chain combines TRBV7-9 with TRBJ1-2, with D maybe TRBD1 (6 bases). The germline CDR1 and CDR2 sequences are SEHNR and FQNEAQ (reference sequence). This CDR3 comprises 14 residues. The V gene lost 5 bases and the J gene lost 4 bases, with 14 bases spanning the gap. The CDR3 region has the DNA TGTGCCAGCAGCCCCTGGGACATCCGCTATGGCTACACCTTC. Translated: CASSPWDIRYGYTF.

The V and J genes are TRBV4-2 and TRBJ2-3; TRBD2 matches at 13 bases. Germline loops: CDR1 LGHNA, CDR2 YNFKEQ. The CDR3 has 17 amino acids. Trimming at V came to 2 bases and at J to 2 bases, leaving 4 bases not matched to a gene. The CDR3: CASSQQGLAGYTDTQYF. The CDR3 nucleotides are TGTGCCAGCAGCCAACAGGGACTAGCGGGGTACACAGATACGCAGTATTTT.

V is TRBV18 and J is TRBJ2-7; TRBD2 matches 12 bases. This CDR3 spans 14 amino acids. Trimming took 6 bases from V and 7 from J; bases not matched to a gene: 7. The germline CDR1 and CDR2 sequences are KGHSH and LQKENI. In nucleotides, the CDR3 is TGTGCCAGCTCGCGGACTAGCGGGGCCCTGGAGCAGTACTTC. It encodes CASSRTSGALEQYF.

The chain employs TRBV6-5 and TRBJ2-1; D is possibly TRBD2 (6 bases). The CDR3 is made up of 15 amino acids. Trimming cost V 6 bases and J 0 bases, with 12 bases left between them. Germline loops: CDR1 MNHEY, CDR2 SVGAGI. CDR3 sequence: CASRPGLASYNEQFF. As DNA, the CDR3 is TGTGCCAGCAGGCCGGGACTGGCCTCCTACAATGAGCAGTTCTTC.

The chain is built from TRBV4-1 and TRBJ2-3; D may be TRBD1 (5 bases). CDR3 length: 17 amino acids. The germline V gene has CDR1 MGHRA and CDR2 YSYEKL. V was clipped by 0 bases and J by 0 bases, with 13 bases between them. This CDR3 reads CASSQERTDRSTDTQYF. CDR3 nucleotides: TGCGCCAGCAGCCAAGAAAGAACCGACAGAAGCACAGATACGCAGTATTTT.

The chain combines TRBV5-1 with TRBJ1-3; TRBD1 is a possible D gene (5 bases). V lost 4 bases, J lost 8 bases, and 31 bases lay in between. Per germline, CDR1 SGHRS and CDR2 YFSETQ. The CDR3 runs to 19 residues. CDR3 sequence: CASSRSVGVGVGGGDTIYF. The CDR3, as DNA: TGCGCCAGCAGCCGCTCAGTCGGAGTCGGAGTCGGGGGAGGAGACACCATATATTTT.

This rearrangement joins TRBV9 to TRBJ2-2; 10 nucleotides align to TRBD2. In germline, CDR1 is SGDLS, CDR2 YYNGEE. This CDR3 has 16 amino acids. V shed 4 bases, J shed 7 bases, and the junction held 10 bases outside the gene matches. The CDR3 nucleotides read TGTGCCAGCAGCCAGTCGGGAGCGGGAGGGAGCGGGGAGCTGTTTTTT. This codes for CASSQSGAGGSGELFF.

This clone was recorded a few times. J is TRBJ2-7 and V is TRBV7-9; D is uncertain. V was pared by 5 bases and J by 0 bases, with 2 bases between. This CDR3 is built from 11 residues. The V gene's germline CDR1 is SEHNR and CDR2 FQNEAQ (reference sequence). CDR3 in DNA: TGTGCCAGCAGCCTCTCCTACGAGCAGTACTTC. It specifies CASSLSYEQYF.

V usage is TRBV4-1 and J usage is TRBJ2-7; TRBD2 matches at 8 bases. V was pared by 3 bases and J by 0 bases, with 7 bases of the junction left unmatched. The CDR3 loop spans 16 amino acids. Germline V lookup: CDR1 MGHRA, CDR2 YSYEKL. The CDR3 spells CASSHRGGAISYEQYF. The CDR3 DNA follows: TGCGCCAGCAGCCACCGGGGGGGGGCCATCTCCTACGAGCAGTACTTC.

V gene TRBV5-3 combines with J gene TRBJ1-3; TRBD1 is a possible D gene (6 bases). TRBV5-3 is given ORF status, its function remaining uncertain. Trimming took off 7 bases at V and 4 bases at J, with 24 bases between the two ends. The CDR3 extends over 17 amino acids. The CDR3 nucleotides read TGTGCCAGAGATTGCGGGGGCAAGGTAGATGGGGGAAACACCATATATTTT. Its protein product is CARDCGGKVDGGNTIYF.

By sample share, this clone is medium-sized. The rearrangement joins TRBV10-3 to TRBJ1-3; possibly TRBD1 for D (6 bases). Germline V gene data show CDR1 as ENHRY and CDR2 as SYGVKD. The CDR3 is 13 residues long. Trimming left V 6 bases short and J 0 bases short, with 6 bases between. The CDR3 nucleotides read TGTGCCATCAGGGACAGCTCTGGAAACACCATATATTTT. As protein: CAIRDSSGNTIYF.

V gene TRBV9 combines with J gene TRBJ2-1; 8 nucleotides agree with TRBD2. Germline values: CDR1 SGDLS, CDR2 YYNGEE. J lost 0 bases, V lost 4 bases, and 6 bases had no gene match. CDR3 length: 16 amino acids. As DNA, the CDR3 is TGTGCCAGCAGCATTAGCGGGATGGGCTCCTACAATGAGCAGTTCTTC. Amino acids: CASSISGMGSYNEQFF.

The chain carries TRBV9 and TRBJ2-3; a possible D gene is TRBD2 (5 bases). The CDR3 sequence is 14 residues long. The V and J ends lost 3 bases and 5 bases respectively, with 13 bases between them. In germline, CDR1 is SGDLS, CDR2 YYNGEE. CDR3 nucleotide sequence: TGTGCCAGCAGCGCCCCTCGGGGAATAGATACGCAGTATTTT. Translation: CASSAPRGIDTQYF.

The V call is TRBV7-2, the J call TRBJ2-7; D is perhaps TRBD1 (6 bases). Germline values: CDR1 SGHTA, CDR2 FQGNSA. The CDR3 is 14 amino acids. V dropped 0 bases and J dropped 3 bases, with 9 bases sitting between them. CDR3 nucleotide sequence: TGTGCCAGCAGCTTAGCGACAGGAGACTACGAGCAGTACTTC. It specifies CASSLATGDYEQYF.

This clone was seen more than once but under ten times. The rearrangement uses TRBV5-4 and TRBJ2-3, with D maybe TRBD1 (6 bases). The V end lost 0 bases, the J end lost 4 bases, and 18 bases lay between the germline ends. Looked up from germline, CDR1 is SGHNT and CDR2 is YYREEE (reference sequence). The CDR3 consists of 17 residues. The CDR3 nucleotides read TGTGCCAGCAGCTTGGGGGGGCTAGCTAGATGGGCAGATACGCAGTATTTT. Translated: CASSLGGLARWADTQYF.

This clone occurred a few times. The rearrangement links TRBV5-5 to TRBJ2-5; D unclear. V was clipped by 1 base and J by 1 base, with 8 bases between them. The CDR3 totals 14 residues. Germline V gene lookup returns CDR1 SGHKS and CDR2 YYEKEE (reference sequence). The CDR3, as DNA: TGTGCCAGCAGCTTGTTTGGTAGCCAAGAGACCCAGTACTTC. This sequence encodes CASSLFGSQETQYF.

This clone was counted only a few times. The rearrangement joins TRBV9 to TRBJ2-5, with TRBD2 matching over 7 bases. The CDR3 contains 14 residues. The J segment lost 5 bases and the V segment lost 0 bases, leaving 4 bases of the junction unmatched. Germline CDR1 SGDLS, CDR2 YYNGEE. The chain's CDR3 is CASSVEGGVETQYF. The CDR3 nucleotides read TGTGCCAGCAGCGTAGAGGGAGGGGTGGAGACCCAGTACTTC.

J is TRBJ1-1 and V is TRBV7-9; weak D call: TRBD1 (6 bases). V was cut by 6 bases and J by 6 bases, with 26 bases left in between. CDR3 length: 17 residues. In germline, CDR1 is SEHNR, CDR2 FQNEAQ (reference sequence). The CDR3 sequence is CASRPLQGPPPLAEAFF. The CDR3 bases are TGTGCCAGCAGACCATTACAGGGACCTCCTCCACTCGCTGAAGCTTTCTTT.

CDR3 DNA: TGTGCCAGCAGCTTATTTGTCACCACTGCGGTGAACACTGAAGCTTTCTTT. Translated, it gives CASSLFVTTAVNTEAFF. The genes are TRBV7-9 and TRBJ1-1; D is ambiguous. Trimming removed 2 bases at V and 0 bases at J, with 16 bases between. This CDR3 has 17 residues. In germline, CDR1 is SEHNR, CDR2 FQNEAQ (reference sequence).

Concerning this clone itself: At one of its ends the junction is not consistent with the germline gene, which may arise from a read error. The chain employs TRBV19 and TRBJ2-1; TRBD1 agrees at 7 bases. Germline CDR1 is LNHDA and CDR2 is SQIVND (reference sequence). There are 12 residues in the CDR3. The CDR3: CASSTRQGLWVF. In nucleotides, the CDR3 is TGTGCCAGTAGTACCCGACAGGGTCTCTGGGTCTTC. The variable domain in full, with the rest retrieved from reference TRBV19 and TRBJ2-1, is DGGITQSPKYLFRKEGQNVTLSCEQNLNHDAMYWYRQDPGQGLRLIYYSQIVNDFQKGDIAEGYSVSREKKESFPLTVTSAQKNPTAFYLCASSTRQGLWVFGPGTRLTVL.

The chain links TRBV9 to TRBJ2-3; TRBD2 matches 11 bases. This CDR3 has 17 amino acids. Germline-derived CDR1 and CDR2 are SGDLS and YYNGEE. V was clipped by 0 bases and J by 5 bases; unmatched bases: 8. CDR3 sequence: CASSVALAGGGGDTQYF. CDR3 sequence (DNA): TGTGCCAGCAGCGTAGCTCTAGCGGGGGGCGGTGGAGATACGCAGTATTTT.

The V gene is TRBV5-1, the J gene TRBJ1-4; D possibly corresponds to TRBD1 (5 bases). V was shortened by 5 bases and J by 0 bases, with 8 bases between the two germline ends. CDR3 length: 14 residues. Germline values: CDR1 SGHRS, CDR2 YFSETQ. CDR3 loop: CASRQQATNEKLFF. As DNA, the CDR3 is TGCGCCAGCAGGCAACAGGCAACTAATGAAAAACTGTTTTTT.

In this sample, this clone is medium-sized. This chain links TRBV5-4 with TRBJ2-4; 12 nucleotides agree with TRBD2. Germline V gene data show CDR1 as SGHNT and CDR2 as YYREEE (reference sequence). The CDR3 length is 20 residues. With 3 bases clipped from V and 2 bases from J, the junction kept 15 bases outside the gene matches. CDR3 amino acids: CASSSPGLAGPNPPKNIQYF. In nucleotides, the CDR3 is TGTGCCAGCAGCTCCCCGGGACTAGCGGGCCCGAATCCCCCCAAAAACATTCAGTACTTC.

The CDR3 coding sequence is TGTGCCAGCTCACCTGGCGGGCGCTCCTACAATGAGCAGTTCTTC. This sequence encodes CASSPGGRSYNEQFF. The V call is TRBV18, the J call TRBJ2-1, with D perhaps matching TRBD2 (5 bases). With 3 bases removed from V and 0 bases from J, the gap between germline ends came to 9 bases. The CDR3 totals 15 residues. CDR1 and CDR2 from the germline V gene are KGHSH and LQKENI.

This clone was seen a few times. The chain links TRBV11-2 to TRBJ2-3; TRBD1 matches at 8 bases. V lost 4 bases and J lost 0; bases outside the gene matches: 6. Germline V lookup: CDR1 SGHAT, CDR2 FQNNGV. CDR3 length equals 16 residues. CDR3 region: CASSSGQGFSTDTQYF. CDR3 DNA: TGTGCCAGCAGCTCAGGACAGGGCTTCAGCACAGATACGCAGTATTTT.